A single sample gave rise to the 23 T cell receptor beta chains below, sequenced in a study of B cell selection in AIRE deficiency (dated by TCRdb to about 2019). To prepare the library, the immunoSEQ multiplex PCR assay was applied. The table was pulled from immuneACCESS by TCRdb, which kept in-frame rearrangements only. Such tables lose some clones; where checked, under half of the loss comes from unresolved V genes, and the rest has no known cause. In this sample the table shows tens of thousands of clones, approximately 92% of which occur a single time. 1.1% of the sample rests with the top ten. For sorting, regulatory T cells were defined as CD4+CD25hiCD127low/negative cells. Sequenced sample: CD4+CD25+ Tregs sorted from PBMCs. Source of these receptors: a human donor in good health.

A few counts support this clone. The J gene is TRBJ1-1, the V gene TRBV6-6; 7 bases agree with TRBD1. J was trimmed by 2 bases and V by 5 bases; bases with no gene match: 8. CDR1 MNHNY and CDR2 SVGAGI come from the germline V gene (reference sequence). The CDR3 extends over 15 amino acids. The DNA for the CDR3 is TGTGCCAGCAGTGGGCCGGGACAGTCCAACACTGAAGCTTTCTTT. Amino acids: CASSGPGQSNTEAFF.

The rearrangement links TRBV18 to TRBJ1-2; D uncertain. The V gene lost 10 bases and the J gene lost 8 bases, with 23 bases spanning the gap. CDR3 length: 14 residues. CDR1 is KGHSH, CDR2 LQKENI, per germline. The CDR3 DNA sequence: TGTGCCACCTCCTCCGCCGTGCGGGCGGGGGGCTACACCTTC. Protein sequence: CATSSAVRAGGYTF.

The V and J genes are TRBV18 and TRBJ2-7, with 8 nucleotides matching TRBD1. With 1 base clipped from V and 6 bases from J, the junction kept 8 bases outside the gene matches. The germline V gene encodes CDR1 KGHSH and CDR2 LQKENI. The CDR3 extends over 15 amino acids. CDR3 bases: TGTGCCAGCTCACCACTCACAGGGGGATCGGGCGAGCAGTACTTC. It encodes CASSPLTGGSGEQYF.

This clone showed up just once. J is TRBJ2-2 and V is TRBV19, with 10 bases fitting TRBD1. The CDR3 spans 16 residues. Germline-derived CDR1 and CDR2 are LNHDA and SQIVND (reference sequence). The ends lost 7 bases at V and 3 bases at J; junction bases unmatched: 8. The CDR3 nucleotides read TGTGCCAGTATGAGACAGGGGGCGTCGTACACCGGGGAGCTGTTTTTT. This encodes CASMRQGASYTGELFF. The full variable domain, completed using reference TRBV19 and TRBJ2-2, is DGGITQSPKYLFRKEGQNVTLSCEQNLNHDAMYWYRQDPGQGLRLIYYSQIVNDFQKGDIAEGYSVSREKKESFPLTVTSAQKNPTAFYLCASMRQGASYTGELFFGEGSRLTVL.

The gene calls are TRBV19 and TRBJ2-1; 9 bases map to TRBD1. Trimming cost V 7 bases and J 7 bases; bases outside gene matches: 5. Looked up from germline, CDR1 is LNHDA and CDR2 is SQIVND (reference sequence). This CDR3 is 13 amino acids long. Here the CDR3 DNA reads TGTGCCAGTATGGGGACAGGGAGAAATGAGCAGTTCTTC. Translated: CASMGTGRNEQFF.

CDR3 region: CASRSTSSSYNSPLHF. As DNA, the CDR3 is TGTGCCAGCAGGAGCACTTCGAGCTCCTATAATTCACCCCTCCACTTT. The chain links TRBV6-4 to TRBJ1-6; D remains ambiguous. CDR1 is MRHNA and CDR2 is SNTAGT in the germline V gene. The CDR3 covers 16 residues. The ends were cut back, 6 bases at V and 0 bases at J, with 12 bases in the middle.

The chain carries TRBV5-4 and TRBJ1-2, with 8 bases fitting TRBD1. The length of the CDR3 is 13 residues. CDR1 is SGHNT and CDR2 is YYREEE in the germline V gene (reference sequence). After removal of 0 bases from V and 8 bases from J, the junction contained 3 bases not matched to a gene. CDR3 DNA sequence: TGTGCCAGCAGCTTGGGAGCAGGGGGCGGCTACACCTTC. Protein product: CASSLGAGGGYTF. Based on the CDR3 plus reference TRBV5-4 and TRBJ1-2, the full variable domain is ETGVTQSPTHLIKTRGQQVTLRCSSQSGHNTVSWYQQALGQGPQFIFQYYREEENGRGNFPPRFSGLQFPNYSSELNVNALELDDSALYLCASSLGAGGGYTFGSGTRLTVV.

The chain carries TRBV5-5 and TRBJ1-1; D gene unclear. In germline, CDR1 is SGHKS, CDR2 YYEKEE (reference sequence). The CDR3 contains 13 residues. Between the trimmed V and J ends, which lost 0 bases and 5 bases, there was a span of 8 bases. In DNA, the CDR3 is TGTGCCAGCAGCTTGGCGGGGTGGACTGAAGCTTTCTTT. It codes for CASSLAGWTEAFF.

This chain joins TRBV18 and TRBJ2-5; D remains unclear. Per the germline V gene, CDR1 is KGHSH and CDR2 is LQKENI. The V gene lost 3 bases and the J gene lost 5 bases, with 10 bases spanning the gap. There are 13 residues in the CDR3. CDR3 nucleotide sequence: TGTGCCAGCTCACCTCCTTCCGCGGAGACCCAGTACTTC. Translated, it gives CASSPPSAETQYF.

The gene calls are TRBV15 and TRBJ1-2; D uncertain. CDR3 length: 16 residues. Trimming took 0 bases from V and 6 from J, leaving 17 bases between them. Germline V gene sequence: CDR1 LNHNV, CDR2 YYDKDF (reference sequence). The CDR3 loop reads CATSRDRWGVGHGYTF. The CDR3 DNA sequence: TGTGCCACCAGCAGAGATCGTTGGGGAGTTGGGCATGGCTACACCTTC.

This CDR3 is CASSQDDGGGDTGELFF. CDR3 DNA: TGTGCCAGCAGCCAAGATGACGGCGGGGGGGACACCGGGGAGCTGTTTTTT. The V call is TRBV4-2, the J call TRBJ2-2; TRBD2 aligns across 9 bases. V shed 0 bases, J shed 3 bases, and the junction held 5 bases outside the gene matches. Germline V gives CDR1 LGHNA, CDR2 YNFKEQ. This CDR3 has 17 amino acids.

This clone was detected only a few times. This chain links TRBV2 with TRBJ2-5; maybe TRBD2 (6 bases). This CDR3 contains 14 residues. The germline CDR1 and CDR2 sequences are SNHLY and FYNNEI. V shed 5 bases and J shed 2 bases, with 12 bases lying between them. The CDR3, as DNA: TGTGCCAGCAGTTGGGGGACTCGACAAGAGACCCAGTACTTC. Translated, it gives CASSWGTRQETQYF.

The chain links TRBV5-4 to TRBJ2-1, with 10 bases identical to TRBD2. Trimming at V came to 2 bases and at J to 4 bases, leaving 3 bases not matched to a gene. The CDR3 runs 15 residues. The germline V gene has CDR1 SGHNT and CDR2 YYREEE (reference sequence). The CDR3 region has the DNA TGTGCCAGCAGCTTTGTAGCGGGGGGTTACAATGAGCAGTTCTTC. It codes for CASSFVAGGYNEQFF.

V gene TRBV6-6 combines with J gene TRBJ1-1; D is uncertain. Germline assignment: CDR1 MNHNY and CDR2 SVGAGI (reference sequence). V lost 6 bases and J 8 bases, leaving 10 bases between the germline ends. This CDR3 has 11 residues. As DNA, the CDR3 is TGTGCCAGCAGAAGGACCGTCGAAGCTTTCTTT. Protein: CASRRTVEAFF.

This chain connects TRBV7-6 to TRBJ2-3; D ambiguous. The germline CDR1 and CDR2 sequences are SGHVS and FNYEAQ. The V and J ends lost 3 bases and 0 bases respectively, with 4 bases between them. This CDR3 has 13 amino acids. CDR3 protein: CASSFSSTDTQYF. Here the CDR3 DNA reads TGTGCCAGCAGCTTCTCTAGCACAGATACGCAGTATTTT.

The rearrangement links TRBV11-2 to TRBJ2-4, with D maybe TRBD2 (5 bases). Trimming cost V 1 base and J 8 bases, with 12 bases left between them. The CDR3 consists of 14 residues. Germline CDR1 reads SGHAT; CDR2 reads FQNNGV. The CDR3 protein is CASSLGSRGDIQYF. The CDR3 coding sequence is TGTGCCAGCAGCTTAGGTAGTCGGGGAGACATTCAGTACTTC.

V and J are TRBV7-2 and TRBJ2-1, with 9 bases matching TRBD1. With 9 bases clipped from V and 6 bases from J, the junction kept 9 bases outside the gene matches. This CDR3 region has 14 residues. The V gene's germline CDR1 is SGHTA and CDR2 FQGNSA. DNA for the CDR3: TGTGCCAGTATATCCGGGACAGGGAGCAATGAGCAGTTCTTC. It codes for CASISGTGSNEQFF.

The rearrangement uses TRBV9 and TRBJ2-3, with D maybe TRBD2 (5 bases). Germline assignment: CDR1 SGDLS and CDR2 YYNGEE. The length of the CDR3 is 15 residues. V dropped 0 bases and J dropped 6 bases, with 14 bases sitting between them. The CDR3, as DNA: TGTGCCAGCAGCGTAGAAAGCGGCGGGCTCGATACGCAGTATTTT. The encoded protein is CASSVESGGLDTQYF.

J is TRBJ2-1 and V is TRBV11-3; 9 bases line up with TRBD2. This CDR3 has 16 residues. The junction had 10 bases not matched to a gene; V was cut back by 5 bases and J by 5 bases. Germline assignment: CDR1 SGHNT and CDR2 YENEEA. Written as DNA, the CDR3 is TGTGCCAGCAGCCGATCGCAAGCGGGGGGACACAATGAGCAGTTCTTC. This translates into CASSRSQAGGHNEQFF.

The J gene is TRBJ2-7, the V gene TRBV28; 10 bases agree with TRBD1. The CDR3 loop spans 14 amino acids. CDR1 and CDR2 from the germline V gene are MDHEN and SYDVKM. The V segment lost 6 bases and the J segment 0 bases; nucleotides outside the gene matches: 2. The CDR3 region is CASSRTGGSYEQYF. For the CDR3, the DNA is TGTGCCAGCAGCAGGACAGGGGGCTCCTACGAGCAGTACTTC.

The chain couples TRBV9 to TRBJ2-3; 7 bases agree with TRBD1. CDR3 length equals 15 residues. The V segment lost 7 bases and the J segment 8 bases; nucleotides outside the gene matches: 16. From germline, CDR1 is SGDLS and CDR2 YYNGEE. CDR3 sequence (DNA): TGTGCCAGCGCCATACAGGGGAGTTTTACGCGTACGCAGTATTTT. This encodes CASAIQGSFTRTQYF.

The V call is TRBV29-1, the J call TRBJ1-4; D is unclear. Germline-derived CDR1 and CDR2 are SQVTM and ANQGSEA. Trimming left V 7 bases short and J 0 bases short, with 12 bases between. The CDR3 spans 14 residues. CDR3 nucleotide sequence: TGCAGCGCCCGACTCATGCCAACTAATGAAAAACTGTTTTTT. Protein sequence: CSARLMPTNEKLFF.

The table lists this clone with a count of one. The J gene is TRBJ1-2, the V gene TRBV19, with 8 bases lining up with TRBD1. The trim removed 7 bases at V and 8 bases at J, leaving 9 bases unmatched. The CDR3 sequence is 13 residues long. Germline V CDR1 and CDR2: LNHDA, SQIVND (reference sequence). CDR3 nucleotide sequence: TGTGCCAGTATGACCAGGGGGCGACTCGGCTACACCTTC. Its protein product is CASMTRGRLGYTF.